Listed below are T cell receptor beta chains from one sample, sequenced in a study of blood T cells in healthy people across ages. From the 5' RACE reads, TCRdb called clonotypes with MiXCR, one entry per CDR3 protein. The table shows 700,000 to 800,000 distinct CDR3 sequences, with 40% to 45% occurring only once. Sequenced material: blood. The origin of the receptors is a woman aged 60-75 years in good health. The CDR3 runs from the conserved cysteine through the conserved F or W. Fields, in order: D gene, J gene, clone size, V gene, CDR3 protein, CDR3 DNA. A D gene is named only where the DNA matches it firmly. Clone size is shown for a subset of rows, as once, few, many or a class of expanded clone.

d_call: -; j_call: TRBJ1-1; clone_size: few; v_call: TRBV20-1; cdr3_aa: CSAGDRLNTEAFF; cdr3_nt: TGCAGTGCTGGAGACAGGTTGAACACTGAAGCTTTCTTT
d_call: TRBD2; j_call: TRBJ2-3; clone_size: few; v_call: TRBV6-1; cdr3_aa: CASSVGGGADTQYF; cdr3_nt: TGTGCCAGCAGTGTTGGCGGGGGGGCAGATACGCAGTATTTT
d_call: TRBD1; j_call: TRBJ2-1; clone_size: -; v_call: TRBV12-3/TRBV12-4; cdr3_aa: CASSDRDRGRGEQFF; cdr3_nt: TGTGCCAGCAGTGACCGGGACAGGGGGCGAGGTGAGCAGTTCTTC
d_call: -; j_call: TRBJ2-7; clone_size: -; v_call: TRBV12-3/TRBV12-4; cdr3_aa: CASSLWGPTYEQYF; cdr3_nt: TGTGCCAGCAGTTTATGGGGACCCACCTACGAGCAGTACTTC
d_call: TRBD2; j_call: TRBJ2-1; clone_size: -; v_call: TRBV28; cdr3_aa: CASSLIGLAGGGGPNEQFF; cdr3_nt: TGTGCCAGCAGTCTAATTGGACTAGCGGGAGGAGGGGGGCCTAATGAGCAGTTCTTC
d_call: TRBD2; j_call: TRBJ2-3; clone_size: -; v_call: TRBV6-5; cdr3_aa: CASSYGGLAATDTQYF; cdr3_nt: TGTGCCAGCAGTTACGGTGGACTAGCGGCCACAGATACGCAGTATTTT
d_call: TRBD1; j_call: TRBJ1-2; clone_size: few; v_call: TRBV6-2/TRBV6-3; cdr3_aa: CASSYPDRVGYTF; cdr3_nt: TGTGCCAGCAGTTACCCGGACAGGGTTGGCTACACCTTC
d_call: -; j_call: TRBJ2-4; clone_size: -; v_call: TRBV3-1; cdr3_aa: CASSQEGILAKNIQYF; cdr3_nt: TGTGCCAGCAGCCAAGAGGGGATTCTAGCCAAAAACATTCAGTACTTC
d_call: TRBD1; j_call: TRBJ2-3; clone_size: -; v_call: TRBV28; cdr3_aa: CASIEPGQGSDTQYF; cdr3_nt: TGTGCCAGCATCGAACCGGGACAGGGCTCAGATACGCAGTATTTT
d_call: -; j_call: TRBJ2-7; clone_size: -; v_call: TRBV21-1; cdr3_aa: CASSKVGRKQQSYEQYF; cdr3_nt: TGTGCCAGCAGCAAAGTGGGGAGAAAACAACAATCCTACGAGCAGTACTTC
d_call: TRBD2; j_call: TRBJ2-7; clone_size: -; v_call: TRBV12-3/TRBV12-4; cdr3_aa: CASSKAGGPHEQYF; cdr3_nt: TGTGCCAGCAGTAAAGCGGGAGGGCCCCACGAGCAGTACTTC
d_call: TRBD1; j_call: TRBJ1-5; clone_size: -; v_call: TRBV28; cdr3_aa: CASSLGQGISNQPQHF; cdr3_nt: TGTGCCAGCAGCCTCGGACAGGGAATAAGCAATCAGCCCCAGCATTTT
d_call: -; j_call: TRBJ2-2; clone_size: -; v_call: TRBV9; cdr3_aa: CASSPRASPNTGELFF; cdr3_nt: TGTGCCAGCAGCCCCAGGGCTAGCCCGAACACCGGGGAGCTGTTTTTT
d_call: -; j_call: TRBJ1-3; clone_size: -; v_call: TRBV5-1; cdr3_aa: CASSYTFLSGNTIYF; cdr3_nt: TGCGCCAGCAGCTACACCTTCCTCTCTGGAAACACCATATATTTT
d_call: -; j_call: TRBJ2-1; clone_size: -; v_call: TRBV7-6; cdr3_aa: CASSPSVASTLGNEQFF; cdr3_nt: TGTGCCAGCAGCCCGAGCGTTGCCTCGACTTTGGGGAATGAGCAGTTCTTC
d_call: TRBD1; j_call: TRBJ1-1; clone_size: -; v_call: TRBV10-3; cdr3_aa: CAIGGQGKGDTEAFF; cdr3_nt: TGTGCCATCGGGGGACAGGGTAAGGGGGACACTGAAGCTTTCTTT
d_call: -; j_call: TRBJ1-2; clone_size: many; v_call: TRBV10-3; cdr3_aa: CANLEGANYGYTF; cdr3_nt: TGTGCCAACTTAGAAGGAGCTAACTATGGCTACACCTTC
d_call: TRBD2; j_call: TRBJ2-7; clone_size: -; v_call: TRBV27; cdr3_aa: CASSGLAAGDEQYF; cdr3_nt: TGTGCCAGCTCAGGACTAGCGGCGGGAGATGAGCAGTACTTC
d_call: -; j_call: TRBJ2-1; clone_size: -; v_call: TRBV5-6; cdr3_aa: CASGQPVREQFF; cdr3_nt: TGTGCCAGCGGCCAACCGGTGAGGGAGCAGTTCTTC
d_call: -; j_call: TRBJ2-1; clone_size: -; v_call: TRBV9; cdr3_aa: CASSRASQNEQFF; cdr3_nt: TGTGCCAGCAGCCGTGCCTCGCAAAATGAGCAGTTCTTC
d_call: -; j_call: TRBJ2-1; clone_size: -; v_call: TRBV20-1; cdr3_aa: CSARATGGCSSYNEQFF; cdr3_nt: TGCAGTGCTAGAGCAACGGGGGGCTGTAGCTCCTACAATGAGCAGTTCTTC
d_call: -; j_call: TRBJ2-3; clone_size: few; v_call: TRBV7-9; cdr3_aa: CASSLEDLRDTQYF; cdr3_nt: TGTGCCAGCAGCTTAGAAGACCTGAGAGATACGCAGTATTTT